The 16 T cell receptor beta chains below were found in one sample sequenced in a study of OX40 agonist ivuxolimab in advanced cancers. The assay was immunoSEQ multiplex PCR, and TCRdb's table has in-frame clones only and misses some. The sample includes 100,000 to 130,000 clones, under 95% seen only once; the top ten take approximately 1.3%. The sequences come from CD4+ or CD8+ T cells sorted from blood, collected in a trial of the OX40 agonist ivuxolimab. Receptors were obtained from an adult with an advanced solid tumor such as melanoma, head and neck, liver or kidney cancer.

The chain uses TRBV28 and TRBJ2-5; maybe TRBD1 (6 bases). Deletions cut 5 bases from V and 2 bases from J, with 15 bases between. The germline V gene has CDR1 MDHEN and CDR2 SYDVKM. This CDR3 contains 15 residues. CDR3 DNA: TGTGCCAGCAGTCCCCCCGACAGGCCACAAGAGACCCAGTACTTC. Amino acids: CASSPPDRPQETQYF.

This chain uses TRBV14 with TRBJ2-1, with 7 bases matching TRBD2. Trimming removed 5 bases from V and 0 bases from J; junction bases left unmatched: 16. The CDR3 extends over 19 amino acids. Per the germline V gene, CDR1 is SGHDN and CDR2 is FVKESK. The CDR3 loop is CASSSRGSGRMSSYNEQFF. The CDR3 nucleotides read TGTGCCAGCAGCTCCCGGGGTAGCGGGCGAATGAGCTCCTACAATGAGCAGTTCTTC. The full variable domain, completed using reference TRBV14 and TRBJ2-1, is EAGVTQFPSHSVIEKGQTVTLRCDPISGHDNLYWYRRVMGKEIKFLLHFVKESKQDESGMPNNRFLAERTGGTYSTLKVQPAELEDSGVYFCASSSRGSGRMSSYNEQFFGPGTRLTVL.

In its sample, this clone was seen a few times. The CDR3: CAWSAHSDQPQHF. The DNA of the CDR3 is TGTGCCTGGAGTGCCCACAGCGATCAGCCCCAGCATTTT. The rearrangement links TRBV30 to TRBJ1-5; no definite D call. V was cut by 1 base and J by 5 bases, with 9 bases left in between. In germline, CDR1 is GTSNPN, CDR2 SVGIG (reference sequence). This CDR3 region has 13 residues.

V gene TRBV27 combines with J gene TRBJ1-5, with D unclear. The CDR3 has 13 residues. Germline CDR1 and CDR2: MNHEY and SMNVEV (reference sequence). Between the trimmed V and J ends, which lost 4 bases and 0 bases, there was a span of 4 bases. CDR3 bases: TGTGCCAGCAGTTCTTATAGCAATCAGCCCCAGCATTTT. It specifies CASSSYSNQPQHF.

This clone has a single count. The chain is built from TRBV6-5 and TRBJ1-5, with D uncertain. CDR1 and CDR2 from the germline V gene are MNHEY and SVGAGI. V was trimmed by 0 bases and J by 3 bases, leaving 6 bases between them. This CDR3 spans 14 amino acids. The CDR3 sequence: CASSYSLHNQPQHF. The DNA of the CDR3 is TGTGCCAGCAGTTACTCGTTACACAATCAGCCCCAGCATTTT.

This rearrangement joins TRBV30 to TRBJ1-2, with TRBD1 matching 11 bases. CDR1 GTSNPN and CDR2 SVGIG come from the germline V gene (reference sequence). V gave up 5 bases and J gave up 1 base; unmatched junction bases: 9. The CDR3 is made up of 16 amino acids. CDR3: CAWLGTGGKYNYGYTF. The CDR3 DNA reads TGTGCCTGGCTAGGGACAGGGGGGAAGTATAACTATGGCTACACCTTC.

V is TRBV28 and J is TRBJ1-5; tentatively, D is TRBD1 (5 bases). V lost 7 bases and J lost 5, with 18 bases in between. Germline V gene lookup returns CDR1 MDHEN and CDR2 SYDVKM. The CDR3 sequence is 15 residues long. CDR3 sequence (DNA): TGTGCCAGCATTAACCAGGGTAGATCCGATCAGCCCCAGCATTTT. Translation gives CASINQGRSDQPQHF.

The V call is TRBV2, the J call TRBJ2-2; 10 bases match TRBD1. After removal of 6 bases from V and 6 bases from J, the junction contained 4 bases not matched to a gene. The germline V gene has CDR1 SNHLY and CDR2 FYNNEI. The CDR3 is made up of 14 amino acids. The CDR3 spells CASRRDRGAGELFF. DNA of the CDR3: TGTGCCAGCAGACGGGACAGGGGAGCCGGGGAGCTGTTTTTT. Filled out from reference TRBV2 and TRBJ2-2, the complete variable domain reads EPEVTQTPSHQVTQMGQEVILRCVPISNHLYFYWYRQILGQKVEFLVSFYNNEISEKSEIFDDQFSVERPDGSNFTLKIRSTKLEDSAMYFCASRRDRGAGELFFGEGSRLTVL.

The chain is built from TRBV19 and TRBJ1-4; 9 nucleotides line up with TRBD1. The CDR3 covers 15 residues. The junction had 9 bases not matched to a gene; V was cut back by 5 bases and J by 8 bases. CDR1 is LNHDA and CDR2 is SQIVND in the germline V gene (reference sequence). The DNA of the CDR3 is TGTGCCAGTAGTCGTCCTACAGGGGGCGGCGAAAAACTGTTTTTT. Its protein product is CASSRPTGGGEKLFF.

The chain employs TRBV6-1 and TRBJ2-1, with 10 nucleotides matching TRBD1. The trim removed 5 bases at V and 6 bases at J, leaving 7 bases unmatched. The CDR3 is made up of 15 amino acids. Germline assignment: CDR1 MNHNS and CDR2 SASEGT. The CDR3 DNA reads as TGTGCCAGCAGTCCTCGACGGGACAGGGGCAATGAGCAGTTCTTC. As protein: CASSPRRDRGNEQFF.

The chain joins TRBV9 to TRBJ2-1, with 15 bases matching TRBD2. Germline V gene lookup returns CDR1 SGDLS and CDR2 YYNGEE. The CDR3 totals 18 residues. V shed 3 bases, J shed 1 base, and the junction held 5 bases outside the gene matches. The CDR3 region is CASSAGLAGGVSYNEQFF. CDR3 nucleotide sequence: TGTGCCAGCAGCGCAGGACTAGCGGGAGGGGTGTCCTACAATGAGCAGTTCTTC.

V and J are TRBV9 and TRBJ2-5, with 16 bases lining up with TRBD2. This CDR3 region has 18 residues. Trimming cost V 0 bases and J 7 bases; bases outside gene matches: 9. Germline V gives CDR1 SGDLS, CDR2 YYNGEE. CDR3 region: CASSVAGTSGRAGGTQYF. CDR3 nucleotides: TGTGCCAGCAGCGTAGCCGGGACTAGCGGGAGGGCCGGGGGGACCCAGTACTTC.

The chain links TRBV6-6 to TRBJ2-1, with TRBD1 as a possible D gene (6 bases). The CDR3 has 14 residues. Germline lookup yields CDR1 MNHNY and CDR2 SVGAGI (reference sequence). The V and J ends lost 10 bases and 3 bases respectively, with 16 bases between them. The chain's CDR3 is CATKGGSGYNEQFF. DNA for the CDR3: TGTGCCACTAAAGGGGGTTCGGGCTACAATGAGCAGTTCTTC.

DNA for the CDR3: TGTGCCAGCAGTTACAGGGTACAGCCGAGGAATGAGCAGTTCTTC. Residues: CASSYRVQPRNEQFF. The V gene is TRBV6-5, the J gene TRBJ2-1; D is unclear. V gave up 2 bases and J gave up 7 bases, with 15 bases separating them. The germline CDR1 and CDR2 sequences are MNHEY and SVGAGI. This CDR3 region has 15 residues.

This rearrangement joins TRBV18 to TRBJ1-1; D uncertain. Deletions cut 2 bases from V and 0 bases from J, with 4 bases between. The CDR3 sequence is 13 residues long. Germline V gives CDR1 KGHSH, CDR2 LQKENI. The CDR3 DNA follows: TGTGCCAGCTCACCAACTATGAACACTGAAGCTTTCTTT. It yields the protein CASSPTMNTEAFF.

The CDR3 coding sequence is TGTGCCAGCGAGGGGGCAGGTAAAGATACGCAGTATTTT. Translating it yields CASEGAGKDTQYF. The chain couples TRBV6-5 to TRBJ2-3; 7 bases map to TRBD1. Losses at the gene ends were 8 bases for V and 5 bases for J; bases not matched to a gene: 7. In germline, CDR1 is MNHEY, CDR2 SVGAGI. CDR3 length equals 13 residues.